The 11 T cell receptor beta chains in this list originate from one sample, sequenced in a study of blood T cell repertoires in COVID-19. Generated by immunoSEQ multiplex PCR, the TCRdb table keeps only in-frame clones and is missing some. In the table there are about 270,000 clones, about 87% of which are singletons. Sequenced input: PBMCs or T cells enriched from blood (not recorded which). The receptors were gathered from a woman aged 45-65 years who had recovered from COVID-19.

The rearrangement joins TRBV30 to TRBJ1-2, with a weak D call TRBD1 (5 bases). The CDR3 extends over 12 amino acids. The V and J ends lost 8 bases and 3 bases respectively, with 13 bases between them. Germline CDR1 is GTSNPN and CDR2 is SVGIG (reference sequence). In DNA form, the CDR3 reads TGTGCCCAGTTCGGAGGGGACTATGGCTACACCTTC. It encodes CAQFGGDYGYTF.

The chain has TRBV27 and TRBJ2-7; 7 positions match TRBD1. J gave up 3 bases and V 4 bases, and 9 bases lay outside the gene matches. The CDR3 extends over 15 amino acids. Germline V gives CDR1 MNHEY, CDR2 SMNVEV (reference sequence). The CDR3 DNA reads TGTGCCAGCAGTTATGTGTCAGGGACAGTCTACGAGCAGTACTTC. Encoded protein: CASSYVSGTVYEQYF.

The genes are TRBV28 and TRBJ1-2; D possibly corresponds to TRBD1 (6 bases). Between the trimmed V and J ends, which lost 4 bases and 8 bases, there was a span of 20 bases. Germline V gene lookup returns CDR1 MDHEN and CDR2 SYDVKM. CDR3 length: 15 amino acids. The CDR3 DNA reads as TGTGCCAGCAGTTCACCCTCCACAGGGATTGGAGGCTACACCTTC. As protein: CASSSPSTGIGGYTF.

V usage is TRBV3-1 (or the pseudogene TRBV3-2) and J usage is TRBJ1-2; D is unresolved. The germline gives CDR1 LGHDT, CDR2 YNNKEL (reference sequence). This CDR3 has 15 residues. Trimming stripped 0 bases from V and 4 bases from J, with 12 bases between. In nucleotides, the CDR3 is TGTGCCAGCAGCCAAGAGTCAGGCCCCATCTATGGCTACACCTTC. Amino acid sequence: CASSQESGPIYGYTF.

The gene calls are TRBV11-2 and TRBJ2-6; D possibly corresponds to TRBD2 (6 bases). V was pared by 7 bases and J by 0 bases, with 16 bases between. Germline CDR1 and CDR2: SGHAT and FQNNGV. The CDR3 has 17 amino acids. The CDR3 protein is CASTPDGGSSGANVLTF. The DNA for the CDR3 is TGTGCCAGCACCCCCGACGGGGGTAGCTCTGGGGCCAACGTCCTGACTTTC.

This clone occurred a few times. This chain connects TRBV9 to TRBJ2-7; maybe TRBD2 (6 bases). The germline CDR1 and CDR2 sequences are SGDLS and YYNGEE. CDR3 length equals 16 residues. Trimming stripped 0 bases from V and 0 bases from J, with 13 bases between. In nucleotides, the CDR3 is TGTGCCAGCAGCGTAGGTTGGGGGGATAGCTCCTACGAGCAGTACTTC. Protein sequence: CASSVGWGDSSYEQYF.

The rearrangement links TRBV7-6 to TRBJ2-1, with 9 bases that match TRBD1. After removal of 5 bases from V and 0 bases from J, the junction contained 11 bases not matched to a gene. CDR3 size: 18 residues. Germline V gene data show CDR1 as SGHVS and CDR2 as FNYEAQ. The CDR3 DNA reads TGTGCCAGCAGCCCCAGAGGGACAGGGCCTAGCTCCTACAATGAGCAGTTCTTC. This gives the protein CASSPRGTGPSSYNEQFF.

The V and J genes are TRBV7-2 and TRBJ2-3; 10 bases are shared with TRBD2. Trimming removed 2 bases from V and 0 bases from J; junction bases left unmatched: 8. CDR3 size: 18 residues. Germline V CDR1 and CDR2: SGHTA, FQGNSA. The CDR3, as DNA: TGTGCCAGCAGCTTAAAGGCTAGCGGGAGTCGGAGCACAGATACGCAGTATTTT. Protein: CASSLKASGSRSTDTQYF.

J is TRBJ1-1 and V is TRBV4-1; the D gene is possibly TRBD1 (6 bases). Germline V gives CDR1 MGHRA, CDR2 YSYEKL. The CDR3 is 14 residues long. The ends were cut back, 3 bases at V and 5 bases at J, with 13 bases in the middle. CDR3 protein: CASSHSGGATEAFF. As DNA, the CDR3 is TGCGCCAGCAGCCACAGCGGGGGGGCGACTGAAGCTTTCTTT.

The chain couples TRBV7-3 to TRBJ2-2; 7 bases agree with TRBD1. V lost 3 bases, J lost 6 bases, and 4 bases stayed unmatched. This CDR3 contains 14 residues. Per the germline V gene, CDR1 is SGHTA and CDR2 is FQGTGA. The CDR3 here is CASSLRGQAGELFF. The DNA for the CDR3 is TGTGCCAGCAGCTTGAGGGGGCAAGCCGGGGAGCTGTTTTTT.

This chain links TRBV2 with TRBJ1-1; TRBD1 aligns across 8 bases. J lost 6 bases, V lost 6 bases, and 6 bases had no gene match. The CDR3 contains 13 residues. Per the germline V gene, CDR1 is SNHLY and CDR2 is FYNNEI. The DNA of the CDR3 is TGTGCCAGCAGCGCAGGGGGCCGGGCTGAAGCTTTCTTT. This gives the protein CASSAGGRAEAFF.